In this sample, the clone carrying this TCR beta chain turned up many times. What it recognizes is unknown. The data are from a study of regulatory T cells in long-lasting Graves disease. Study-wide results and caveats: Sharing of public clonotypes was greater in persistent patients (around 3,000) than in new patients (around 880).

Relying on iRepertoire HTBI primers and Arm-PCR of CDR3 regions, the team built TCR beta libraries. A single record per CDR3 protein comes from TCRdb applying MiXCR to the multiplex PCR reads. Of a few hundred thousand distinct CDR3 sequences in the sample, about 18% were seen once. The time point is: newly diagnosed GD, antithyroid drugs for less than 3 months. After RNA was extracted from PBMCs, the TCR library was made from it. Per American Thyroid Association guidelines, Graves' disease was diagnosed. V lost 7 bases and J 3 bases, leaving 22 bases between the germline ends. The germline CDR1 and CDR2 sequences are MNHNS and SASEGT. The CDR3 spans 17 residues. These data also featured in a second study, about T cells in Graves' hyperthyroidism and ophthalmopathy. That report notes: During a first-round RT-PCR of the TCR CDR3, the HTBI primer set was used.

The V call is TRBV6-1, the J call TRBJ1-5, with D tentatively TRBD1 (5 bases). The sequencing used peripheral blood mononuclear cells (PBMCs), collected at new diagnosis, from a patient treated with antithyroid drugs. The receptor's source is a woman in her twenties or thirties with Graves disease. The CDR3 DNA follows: TGTGCCAGCAAAGAGGAGTGGGGGTACTCGGCCAATCAGCCCCAGCATTTT. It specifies CASKEEWGYSANQPQHF.